Included here is one T cell receptor beta chain sequence, with context. This clonotype was detected only a few times. It has no known antigen specificity. The record has no base qualities; no much larger clone is one base away. The library was produced with 5' RACE. The instrument given in TCRdb is Illumina HiSeq 2500. A second PCR of about 7 to 12 cycles was run with a J-beta primer mix and a sample-barcoded 5' primer. Each TCR beta cDNA molecule received a unique molecular identifier from a template-switch 5' adaptor carrying 12 random nucleotides. Each sample yielded at least 2.5 million CDR3-containing paired-end reads. All of the RNA was converted into first-strand cDNA using the Mint cDNA synthesis kit, with a TRBC-specific oligonucleotide serving as the primer. Following uracil-DNA glycosylase treatment, all cDNA underwent a first 18-cycle PCR with the universal primers M1SS and BC2_uni_R. The paper's data handling went like this. Normalization of each sample was performed by random selection of 1 million high-quality reads, each carrying a distinct molecular identifier. Reads with shared molecular identifiers were discarded instead of being binned into consensus sequences. MiTCR, set to a Q25 quality threshold and the strictest error-elimination algorithm, was used for CDR3 identification, clonotype clustering and error correction. A nonparametric unseen species model with Euler transformation was used to estimate a lower bound on total TCR beta diversity. In TCRdb, the public reads were trimmed at Q25 with fastp and aligned with MiXCR, with productive beta chains retained. Rows are combined by CDR3 protein, so each entry shows the most common genes and DNA. The V and J calls were determined by TCRdb, not by the authors. For this sample the table gives around 1.5 million distinct CDR3 sequences, of which roughly 60% were detected only once. The ten most abundant clones make up under 8.5% of the sample.

Donors were 39 systemically healthy Caucasian individuals from Russia aged 6 to 90 years. Roughly 10 milliliters of peripheral blood were collected from each donor into EDTA-treated Vacutainer tubes. Ficoll-Paque density-gradient centrifugation was used to isolate PBMCs, with at least 6.5 million per sample. Total RNA was extracted from PBMCs with Trizol reagent, with at least 5 micrograms obtained per sample. For every donor, flow cytometry on a PBMC aliquot measured the percentage of naive CD45RAhigh/CD27high T cells. The data belong to a study of blood T cells in healthy people across ages (dated by TCRdb to 2014 to 2015). For the wider study: In model experiments, roughly one uniquely barcoded TCR beta cDNA molecule per two T cells was captured by template switching. The donors were split into four age groups: young (average 16 years), middle-aged (nearly 40), aged (more than 60) and long-lived (roughly 86). Two additional independent replicas of 1 million unique cDNA reads from the same blood draw were analyzed for two donors (one aged 18 to 29 and one aged 80 or older). To track age-related changes in TCR beta repertoire diversity, the study relied on deep sequencing normalized with unique cDNA molecular identifiers. To avoid experimental bias, donors of different ages were spread randomly across the sequencing lanes.

Here is what the overall study found, with its caveats: A strong correlation was found between observed TCR beta diversity and the percentage of naive T cells measured by flow cytometry. Observed TCR beta diversity per million T cells fell roughly linearly with age, and a significant reduction was already apparent by age around 36. Estimates of total diversity from one million sequenced T cells were regarded as lower bounds and underestimates. Compared with the aged group, the long-lived group had more naive CD4+ T cells, fewer expanded clones and increased TCR diversity, a pattern suggesting age selection. The CMV infection status of donors was not known, potentially confounding age-related changes in expanded clonotypes. Because profiling used bulk unsorted PBMCs, naive and antigen-experienced compartments could not be compared conclusively.

The germline V gene (reference sequence) yields LGHDT for CDR1 and YNNKEL for CDR2. From the cysteine up to the phenylalanine, the CDR3 has a length of 14 residues. Only the CDR3 DNA stays, 42 bases, in frame from base 1. Material for sequencing was blood. The TCR originated in a man aged 18 to 29 in good health. The sequence is built from TRBV3-1 and TRBJ2-7; the D gene cannot be resolved beyond TRBD1 or TRBD2, each matching 5 bases. The J call may be mistaken, given a closer DNA end match to TRBJ2-5. The sequenced DNA: TGTGCCAGCAGCCAACCTCGGGGCGGAGAGACCCAGTACTTC. This translates into CASSQPRGGETQYF.